This T cell receptor (beta chain) was documented in a study of blood T cell repertoires in COVID-19. Overall study context: Samples representing acute and convalescent COVID-19 were sourced from the United States, Italy and Spain.

Germline lookup yields CDR1 MNHEY and CDR2 SMNVEV (reference sequence). This CDR3 is built from 13 residues. Germline trimming cut 7 bases from V and 8 bases from J; bases unmatched to any gene: 4. Authors' analysis steps: Amplification with reference gene primers provided the estimates of nucleated cell counts. Clones were read by immunoSEQ multiplex PCR, and TCRdb kept only the in-frame ones, dropping some. V, J and clone size were drawn from that table, and D and trimming were deduced from the DNA. The repertoire has about 100,000 clones, more than 70% of them found once; the top ten carry roughly 4.3%.

The material sequenced was peripheral blood. The receptor comes from a man in his 70s with acute or convalescent COVID-19. V is TRBV27 and J is TRBJ1-4; 10 bases map to TRBD1. The CDR3 coding sequence is TGTGCCAGCACCCGGGACAGGGGAGAAAAACTGTTTTTT. It yields the protein CASTRDRGEKLFF.